Listed below are T cell receptor beta chains from one sample, sequenced in a study of blood T cell repertoires in COVID-19. Using immunoSEQ multiplex PCR, the repertoire was profiled, and TCRdb retains in-frame clones only, with some absent. The sample contains 240,000 or so clones, approximately 78% of which appear only once. The sequencing input was peripheral blood. These receptors originate from a woman between 18 and 30 years old with acute or convalescent COVID-19. The CDR3 runs from the conserved cysteine through the conserved F or W. D genes are given only for firm matches.

j_call: TRBJ1-3; d_call: -; v_call: TRBV27; cdr3_aa: CASSLGGSGNTIYF
j_call: TRBJ1-5; d_call: -; v_call: TRBV3-1/TRBV3-2; cdr3_aa: CASSQAMSNQPQHF
j_call: TRBJ1-2; d_call: -; v_call: TRBV21-1; cdr3_aa: CASSKVNRANYGYTF
j_call: TRBJ2-7; d_call: -; v_call: TRBV12-3/TRBV12-4; cdr3_aa: CASSLGGRREQYF
j_call: TRBJ1-1; d_call: -; v_call: TRBV30; cdr3_aa: CAWGQSMNTEAFF
j_call: TRBJ2-3; d_call: -; v_call: TRBV15; cdr3_aa: CATSRDVGRSTDTQYF
j_call: TRBJ2-5; d_call: TRBD1; v_call: TRBV12-5; cdr3_aa: CASGLEPGQPQETQYF
j_call: TRBJ2-7; d_call: TRBD1; v_call: TRBV6-5; cdr3_aa: CASSYGQGWSYEQYF
j_call: TRBJ1-1; d_call: -; v_call: TRBV18; cdr3_aa: CASSPLSGTPTNTEAFF
j_call: TRBJ2-1; d_call: TRBD1; v_call: TRBV24-1; cdr3_aa: CATSDLRDRETQFF
j_call: TRBJ2-2; d_call: TRBD1; v_call: TRBV7-7; cdr3_aa: CASSPRTGYSGELFF
j_call: TRBJ1-6; d_call: TRBD1; v_call: TRBV20-1; cdr3_aa: CSASEGAGNSPLHF
j_call: TRBJ2-3; d_call: TRBD2; v_call: TRBV6-4; cdr3_aa: CASSDLAGAIDTQYF
j_call: TRBJ2-1; d_call: TRBD2; v_call: TRBV7-3; cdr3_aa: CASSPVWGGISGGNNEQFF
j_call: TRBJ2-5; d_call: -; v_call: TRBV7-9; cdr3_aa: CAGSLRSSQETQYF
j_call: TRBJ1-6; d_call: -; v_call: TRBV21-1; cdr3_aa: CASSSLTGSGSPLHF
j_call: TRBJ1-1; d_call: -; v_call: TRBV5-5; cdr3_aa: CASSLARPNTEAFF
j_call: TRBJ2-7; d_call: -; v_call: TRBV18; cdr3_aa: CASSPPSPTLEQYF
j_call: TRBJ2-3; d_call: TRBD2; v_call: TRBV7-9; cdr3_aa: CASSLGLAGDADTQYF
j_call: TRBJ2-5; d_call: -; v_call: TRBV7-2; cdr3_aa: CASSPHRGETQYF
j_call: TRBJ2-2; d_call: -; v_call: TRBV7-2; cdr3_aa: CASSSPRTGELFF
j_call: TRBJ1-3; d_call: TRBD1; v_call: TRBV28; cdr3_aa: CASSLTGGTGNTIYF
j_call: TRBJ2-2; d_call: TRBD2; v_call: TRBV13; cdr3_aa: CASRPSGPVIGTGELFF
j_call: TRBJ1-5; d_call: -; v_call: TRBV6-2/TRBV6-3; cdr3_aa: CASSFQLQPQHF
j_call: TRBJ1-2; d_call: TRBD1; v_call: TRBV12-3/TRBV12-4; cdr3_aa: CASSSTGVYGYTF
j_call: TRBJ2-7; d_call: TRBD1; v_call: TRBV28; cdr3_aa: CASSSYASGTGDYEQYF
j_call: TRBJ1-2; d_call: TRBD1; v_call: TRBV29-1; cdr3_aa: CSVVGQDYGYTF
j_call: TRBJ1-2; d_call: -; v_call: TRBV20-1; cdr3_aa: CSVDSSGYTF
j_call: TRBJ2-7; d_call: -; v_call: TRBV10-2; cdr3_aa: CASTAETYEQYF
j_call: TRBJ2-1; d_call: TRBD2; v_call: TRBV3-1/TRBV3-2; cdr3_aa: CASTIGLANMNEQFF
j_call: TRBJ1-5; d_call: TRBD1; v_call: TRBV7-2; cdr3_aa: CASSAGTGHNNQPQHF
j_call: TRBJ1-5; d_call: -; v_call: TRBV10-3; cdr3_aa: CAISEEDTYQPQHF
j_call: TRBJ2-1; d_call: -; v_call: TRBV29-1; cdr3_aa: CSVARVAYNEQFF
j_call: TRBJ2-4; d_call: TRBD1; v_call: TRBV13; cdr3_aa: CASSRTGDTIQYF
j_call: TRBJ2-5; d_call: TRBD2; v_call: TRBV7-9; cdr3_aa: CASSLSTSVGETQYF
j_call: TRBJ1-2; d_call: TRBD1; v_call: TRBV7-9; cdr3_aa: CASSVTGIGYTF
j_call: TRBJ2-4; d_call: TRBD1; v_call: TRBV7-9; cdr3_aa: CASSLAIGQGINIQYF
j_call: TRBJ1-3; d_call: TRBD1; v_call: TRBV7-2; cdr3_aa: CASSLSGQGAGNTIYF
j_call: TRBJ2-1; d_call: -; v_call: TRBV5-1; cdr3_aa: CASSLDNTYNEQFF
j_call: TRBJ2-3; d_call: TRBD2; v_call: TRBV20-1; cdr3_aa: CSASSTGGGADTQYF
j_call: TRBJ2-7; d_call: -; v_call: TRBV20-1; cdr3_aa: CSASEAEYEQYF
j_call: TRBJ1-6; d_call: -; v_call: TRBV30; cdr3_aa: CAWSPTGSPLHF
j_call: TRBJ1-4; d_call: -; v_call: TRBV7-9; cdr3_aa: CASSRDNNEKLFF